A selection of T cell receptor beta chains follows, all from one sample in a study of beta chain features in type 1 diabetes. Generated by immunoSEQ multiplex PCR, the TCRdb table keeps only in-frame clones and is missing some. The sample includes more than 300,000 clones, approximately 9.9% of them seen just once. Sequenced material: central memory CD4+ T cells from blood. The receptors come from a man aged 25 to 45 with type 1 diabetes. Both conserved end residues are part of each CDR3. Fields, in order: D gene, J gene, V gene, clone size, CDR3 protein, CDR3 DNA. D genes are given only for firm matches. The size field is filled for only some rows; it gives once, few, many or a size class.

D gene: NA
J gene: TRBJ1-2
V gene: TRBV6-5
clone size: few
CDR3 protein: CASFRSLYGYTF
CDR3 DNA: TGTGCCAGCTTCCGGTCACTCTATGGCTACACCTTC

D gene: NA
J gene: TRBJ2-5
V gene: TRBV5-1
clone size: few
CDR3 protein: CASSPQTRQETQYF
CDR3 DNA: TGCGCCAGCAGCCCACAGACAAGGCAAGAGACCCAGTACTTC

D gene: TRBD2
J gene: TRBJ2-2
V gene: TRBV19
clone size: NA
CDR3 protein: CASTYAGGTNTGELFF
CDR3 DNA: TGTGCCAGTACCTATGCCGGGGGGACCAACACCGGGGAGCTGTTTTTT

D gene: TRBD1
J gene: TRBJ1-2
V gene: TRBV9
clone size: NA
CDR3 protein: CASSPSAGTGMRGYTF
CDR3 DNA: TGTGCCAGCAGCCCAAGCGCCGGGACAGGGATGAGGGGCTACACCTTC

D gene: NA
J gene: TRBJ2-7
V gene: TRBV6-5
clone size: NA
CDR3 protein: CASRSRDRSVYEQYF
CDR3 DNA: TGTGCCAGCCGGTCCCGGGACCGTAGCGTGTACGAGCAGTACTTC

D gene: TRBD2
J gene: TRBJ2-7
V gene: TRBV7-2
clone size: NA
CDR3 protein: CASSLSGGDSYEQYF
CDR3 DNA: TGTGCCAGCAGTCTCAGCGGGGGGGACTCCTACGAGCAGTACTTC

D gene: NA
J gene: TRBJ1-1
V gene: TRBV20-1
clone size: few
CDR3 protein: CSAAGIAEAFF
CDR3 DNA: TGCAGTGCTGCGGGGATCGCTGAAGCTTTCTTT

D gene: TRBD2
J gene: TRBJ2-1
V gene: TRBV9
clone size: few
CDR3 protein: CASSVGTSRNEQFF
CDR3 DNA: TGTGCCAGCAGCGTCGGGACTAGCAGAAATGAGCAGTTCTTC

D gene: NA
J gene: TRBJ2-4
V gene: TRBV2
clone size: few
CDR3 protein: CASGDRSEDF
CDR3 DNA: TGTGCCAGCGGCGACAGGTCTGAGGACTTC

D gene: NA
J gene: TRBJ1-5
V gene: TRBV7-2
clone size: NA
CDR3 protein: CASSLRSQPQHF
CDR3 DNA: TGTGCCAGCAGCTTACGTAGTCAGCCCCAGCATTTT

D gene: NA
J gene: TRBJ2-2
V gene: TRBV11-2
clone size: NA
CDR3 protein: CASSLDLGALSLSTGELFF
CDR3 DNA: TGTGCCAGCAGCTTAGATCTGGGAGCCCTTTCCTTGTCCACCGGGGAGCTGTTTTTT

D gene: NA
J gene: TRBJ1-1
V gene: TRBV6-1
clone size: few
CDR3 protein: CASSDQGLTEAFF
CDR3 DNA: TGTGCCAGCAGTGATCAAGGGTTGACTGAAGCTTTCTTT

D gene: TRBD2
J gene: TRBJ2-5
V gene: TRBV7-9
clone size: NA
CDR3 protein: CASSNQAGGRVGTQYF
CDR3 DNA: TGTGCCAGCAGCAACCAAGCGGGGGGGCGCGTTGGGACCCAGTACTTC

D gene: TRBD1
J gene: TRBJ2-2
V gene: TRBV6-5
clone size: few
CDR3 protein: CASSSGQGTTGELFF
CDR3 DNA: TGTGCCAGCAGTTCGGGACAGGGGACCACCGGGGAGCTGTTTTTT

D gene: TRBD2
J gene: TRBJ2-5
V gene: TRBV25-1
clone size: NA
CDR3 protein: CASRTRGAGVETQYF
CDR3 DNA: TGTGCCAGCCGAACCCGTGGCGCGGGGGTAGAGACCCAGTACTTC

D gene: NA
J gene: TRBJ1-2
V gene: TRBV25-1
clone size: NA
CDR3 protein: CASPTALTYGYTF
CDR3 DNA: TGTGCCAGCCCCACAGCGCTGACTTATGGCTACACCTTC

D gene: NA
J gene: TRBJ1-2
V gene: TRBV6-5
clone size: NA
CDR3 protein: CASSYSIRDVNYGYTF
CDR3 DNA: TGTGCCAGCAGTTACTCGATAAGGGACGTCAACTATGGCTACACCTTC

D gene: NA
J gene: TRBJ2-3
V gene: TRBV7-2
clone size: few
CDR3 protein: CASSSGRENTQYF
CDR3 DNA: TGTGCCAGCAGTTCCGGCAGGGAGAATACGCAGTATTTT

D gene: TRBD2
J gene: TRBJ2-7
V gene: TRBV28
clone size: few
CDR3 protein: CATLSAGSSYEQYF
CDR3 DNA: TGTGCCACCCTCTCAGCGGGGAGCTCCTACGAGCAGTACTTC

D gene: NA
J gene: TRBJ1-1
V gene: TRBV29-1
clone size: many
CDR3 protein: CSVRDVSLNTEAFF
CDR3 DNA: TGCAGCGTGCGGGACGTGTCGTTGAACACTGAAGCTTTCTTT

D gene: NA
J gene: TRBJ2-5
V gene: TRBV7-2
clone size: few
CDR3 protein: CASSLGMTGIQETQYF
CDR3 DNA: TGTGCCAGCAGCTTAGGGATGACGGGGATCCAAGAGACCCAGTACTTC

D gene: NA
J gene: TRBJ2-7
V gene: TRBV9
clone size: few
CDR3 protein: CASSVVPTSYEQYF
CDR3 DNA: TGTGCCAGCAGCGTAGTCCCTACATCCTACGAGCAGTACTTC

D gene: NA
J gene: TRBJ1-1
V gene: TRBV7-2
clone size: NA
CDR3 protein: CASSWRQAPLEAFF
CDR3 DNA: TGTGCCAGCAGCTGGCGGCAGGCCCCCCTTGAAGCTTTCTTT

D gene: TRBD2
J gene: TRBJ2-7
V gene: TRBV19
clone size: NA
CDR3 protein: CASSISSGGPGYEQYF
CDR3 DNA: TGTGCCAGTAGTATCTCTAGCGGGGGGCCGGGCTACGAGCAGTACTTC

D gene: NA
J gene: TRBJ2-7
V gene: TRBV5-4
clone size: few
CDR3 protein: CASTPGTEPYEQYF
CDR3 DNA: TGTGCCAGCACCCCCGGAACGGAGCCCTACGAGCAGTACTTC

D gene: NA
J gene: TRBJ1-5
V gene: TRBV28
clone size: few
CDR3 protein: CASSLYQPQHF
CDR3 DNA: TGTGCCAGCAGTTTATATCAGCCCCAGCATTTT

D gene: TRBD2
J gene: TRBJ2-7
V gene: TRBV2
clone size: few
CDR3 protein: CASSNSGGAYEQYF
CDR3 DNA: TGTGCCAGCAGTAACAGTGGGGGGGCCTACGAGCAGTACTTC

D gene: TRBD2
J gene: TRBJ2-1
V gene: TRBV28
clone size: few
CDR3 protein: CASSQTGTSLDEQFF
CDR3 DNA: TGTGCCAGCAGCCAGACCGGGACTAGCCTCGATGAGCAGTTCTTC

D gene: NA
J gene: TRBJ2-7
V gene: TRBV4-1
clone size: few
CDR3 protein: CASSQDKWAGVAYEQYF
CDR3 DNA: TGCGCCAGCAGCCAAGATAAATGGGCAGGGGTCGCCTACGAGCAGTACTTC

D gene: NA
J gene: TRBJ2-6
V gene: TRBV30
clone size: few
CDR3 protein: CAWSPMGVTGANVLTF
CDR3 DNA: TGTGCCTGGAGTCCAATGGGGGTCACGGGGGCCAACGTCCTGACTTTC

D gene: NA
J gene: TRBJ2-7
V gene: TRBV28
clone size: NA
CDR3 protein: CVAGQSYEQYF
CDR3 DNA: TGTGTGGCAGGACAGAGCTACGAGCAGTACTTC

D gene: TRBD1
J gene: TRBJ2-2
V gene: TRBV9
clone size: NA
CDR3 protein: CASSGLRGRVGELFF
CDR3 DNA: TGTGCCAGCAGTGGGTTGAGGGGGCGCGTCGGGGAGCTGTTTTTT

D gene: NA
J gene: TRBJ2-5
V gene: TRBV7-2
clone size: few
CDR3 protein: CASSLEGGTETQYF
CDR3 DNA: TGTGCCAGCAGCTTAGAGGGGGGGACAGAGACCCAGTACTTC

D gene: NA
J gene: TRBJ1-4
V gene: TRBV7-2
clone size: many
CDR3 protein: CASSPPAGRSSMGLFF
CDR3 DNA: TGTGCCAGCAGCCCTCCGGCAGGGAGATCTTCAATGGGACTGTTTTTT

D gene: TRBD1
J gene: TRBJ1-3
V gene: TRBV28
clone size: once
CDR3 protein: CASSYRDSPSTIYF
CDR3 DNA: TGTGCCAGCAGCTATAGGGACAGTCCAAGCACCATATATTTT

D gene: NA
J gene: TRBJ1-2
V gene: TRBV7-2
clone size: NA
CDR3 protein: CASSLGGVVGF
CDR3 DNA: TGTGCCAGCAGCTTAGGAGGGGTCGTGGGTTTC

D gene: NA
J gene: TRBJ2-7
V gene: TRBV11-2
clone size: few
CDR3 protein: CASSLSSSGAYEQYF
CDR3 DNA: TGTGCCAGCAGCCTCTCATCCAGCGGAGCCTACGAGCAGTACTTC

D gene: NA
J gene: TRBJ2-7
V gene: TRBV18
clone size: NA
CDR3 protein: CASSPGLGSSYEQYF
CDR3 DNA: TGTGCCAGCTCACCGGGGCTCGGAAGCTCCTACGAGCAGTACTTC

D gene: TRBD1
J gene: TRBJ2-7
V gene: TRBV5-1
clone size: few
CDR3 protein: CASSFQPTGSSYEQYF
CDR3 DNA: TGCGCCAGCAGCTTCCAACCGACAGGGAGCTCCTACGAGCAGTACTTC

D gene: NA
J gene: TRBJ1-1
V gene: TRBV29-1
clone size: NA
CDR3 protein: CSVGAAGTFTEAFF
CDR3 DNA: TGCAGCGTTGGGGCGGCAGGGACGTTCACTGAAGCTTTCTTT

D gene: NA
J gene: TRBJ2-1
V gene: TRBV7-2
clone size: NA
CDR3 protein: CASSLIQGPAGEQFF
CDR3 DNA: TGTGCCAGCAGTTTGATCCAGGGCCCAGCGGGTGAGCAGTTCTTC

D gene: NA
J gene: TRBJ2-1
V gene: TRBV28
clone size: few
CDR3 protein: CASTRVDPSQGNEQFF
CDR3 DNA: TGTGCCAGCACCCGAGTTGATCCGTCACAGGGCAATGAGCAGTTCTTC

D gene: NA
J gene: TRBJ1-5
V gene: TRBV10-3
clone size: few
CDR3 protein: CAISPSNQPQHF
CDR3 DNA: TGTGCCATCAGCCCAAGCAATCAGCCCCAGCATTTT

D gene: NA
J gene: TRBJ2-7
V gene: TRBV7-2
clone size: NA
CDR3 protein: CASSFPNRDEQYF
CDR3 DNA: TGTGCCAGCAGCTTCCCCAACAGGGACGAGCAGTACTTC

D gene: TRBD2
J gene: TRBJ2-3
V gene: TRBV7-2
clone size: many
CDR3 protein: CASSLDSGGTDTQYF
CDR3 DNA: TGTGCCAGCAGCTTAGATAGCGGGGGCACAGATACGCAGTATTTT

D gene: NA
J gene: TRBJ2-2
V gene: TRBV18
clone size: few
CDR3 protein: CASSPTRDTGELFF
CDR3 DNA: TGTGCCAGCTCACCAACCCGTGACACCGGGGAGCTGTTTTTT

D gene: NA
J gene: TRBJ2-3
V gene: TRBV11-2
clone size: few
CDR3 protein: CASQGGTDTQYF
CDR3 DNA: TGTGCCAGCCAAGGAGGCACAGATACGCAGTATTTT